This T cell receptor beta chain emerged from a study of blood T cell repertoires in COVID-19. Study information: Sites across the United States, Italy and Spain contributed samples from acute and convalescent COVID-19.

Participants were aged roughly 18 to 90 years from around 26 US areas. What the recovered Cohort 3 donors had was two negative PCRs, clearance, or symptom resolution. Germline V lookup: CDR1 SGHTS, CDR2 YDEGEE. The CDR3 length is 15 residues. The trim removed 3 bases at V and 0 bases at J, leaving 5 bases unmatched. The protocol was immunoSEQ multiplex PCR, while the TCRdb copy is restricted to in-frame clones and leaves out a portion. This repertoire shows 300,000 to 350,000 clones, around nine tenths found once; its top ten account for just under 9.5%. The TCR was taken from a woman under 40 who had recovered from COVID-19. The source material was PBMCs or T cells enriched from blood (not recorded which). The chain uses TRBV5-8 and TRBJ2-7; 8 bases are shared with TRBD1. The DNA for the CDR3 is TGTGCCAGCAGCTACCGACAGGGGATCTCCTACGAGCAGTACTTC. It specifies CASSYRQGISYEQYF.